This T cell receptor beta chain emerged from a study of shared clonotypes between healthy human individuals. For the study at large: Two women and three men aged 18 to 49 served as donors.

Points on this clone: This sequence is one base from a far larger clone and is likely a read error.

The study ran the assay at deep level. Sequencing used immunoSEQ multiplex PCR; TCRdb keeps in-frame clones, though not all of them. The sample contains more than 400,000 clones, approximately 78% of which appear only once. Each donor was a Caucasian adult residing in Nashville, Tennessee. In germline, CDR1 is SGHAT, CDR2 FQNNGV. The V end lost 5 bases, the J end lost 2 bases, and 13 bases lay between the germline ends. The CDR3 is 15 residues long. The sample consisted of PBMCs. This sequence originates from a woman aged 40 to 49 in good health. Some clones in this sample may be carry-over from other donors' samples. The rearrangement joins TRBV11-2 to TRBJ1-5, with a tentative D call TRBD1 (6 bases). CDR3 DNA sequence: TGTGCCAGCAGCCCCGTAGGGGGACGCAATCAGCCCCAGCATTTT. It specifies CASSPVGGRNQPQHF.